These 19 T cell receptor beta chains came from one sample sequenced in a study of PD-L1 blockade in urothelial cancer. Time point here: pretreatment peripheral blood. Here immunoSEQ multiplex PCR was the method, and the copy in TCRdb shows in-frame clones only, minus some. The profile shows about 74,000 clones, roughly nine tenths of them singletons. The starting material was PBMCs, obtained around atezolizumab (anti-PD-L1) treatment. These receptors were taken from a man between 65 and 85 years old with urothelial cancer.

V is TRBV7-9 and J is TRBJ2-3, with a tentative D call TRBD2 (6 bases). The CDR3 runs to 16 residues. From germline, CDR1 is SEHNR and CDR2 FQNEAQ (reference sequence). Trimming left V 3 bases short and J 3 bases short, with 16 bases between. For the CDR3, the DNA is TGTGCCAGCAGCTTGGCGCGCGGGGTGGGAACAGATACGCAGTATTTT. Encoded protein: CASSLARGVGTDTQYF. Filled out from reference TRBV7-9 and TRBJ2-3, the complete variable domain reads DTGVSQNPRHKITKRGQNVTFRCDPISEHNRLYWYRQTLGQGPEFLTYFQNEAQLEKSRLLSDRFSAERPKGSFSTLEIQRTEQGDSAMYLCASSLARGVGTDTQYFGPGTRLTVL.

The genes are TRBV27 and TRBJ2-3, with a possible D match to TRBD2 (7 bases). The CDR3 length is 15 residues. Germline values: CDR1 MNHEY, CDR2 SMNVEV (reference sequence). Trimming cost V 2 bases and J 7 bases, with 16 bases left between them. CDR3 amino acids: CASSLREGGRNTQYF. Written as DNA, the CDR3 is TGTGCCAGCAGTTTAAGGGAGGGGGGTCGGAATACGCAGTATTTT.

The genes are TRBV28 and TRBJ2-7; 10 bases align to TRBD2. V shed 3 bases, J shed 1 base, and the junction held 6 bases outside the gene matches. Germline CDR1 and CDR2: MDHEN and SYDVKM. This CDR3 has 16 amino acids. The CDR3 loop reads CASSFELAGLSYEQYF. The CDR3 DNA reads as TGTGCCAGCAGTTTTGAACTAGCGGGGTTATCCTACGAGCAGTACTTC.

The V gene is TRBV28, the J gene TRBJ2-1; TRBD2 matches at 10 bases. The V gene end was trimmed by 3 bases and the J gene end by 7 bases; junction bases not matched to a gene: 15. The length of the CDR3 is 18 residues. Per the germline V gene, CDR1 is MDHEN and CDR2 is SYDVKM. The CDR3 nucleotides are TGTGCCAGCAGTTTGCCTAGGACTAGCGGATCCTCCAGGAATGAGCAGTTCTTC. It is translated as CASSLPRTSGSSRNEQFF.

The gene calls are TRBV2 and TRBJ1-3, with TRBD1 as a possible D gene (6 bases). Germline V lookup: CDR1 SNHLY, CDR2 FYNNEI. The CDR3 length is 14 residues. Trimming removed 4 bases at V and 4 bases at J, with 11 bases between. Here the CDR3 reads CASSAGGPGNTIYF. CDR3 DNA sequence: TGTGCCAGCAGTGCTGGGGGCCCAGGAAACACCATATATTTT.

This chain's CDR3 is CASARESTGADTQYF. The CDR3 DNA reads as TGCGCCAGTGCCCGGGAGTCTACAGGGGCAGATACGCAGTATTTT. The V gene is TRBV5-1, the J gene TRBJ2-3; TRBD1 is a possible D gene (7 bases). The germline V and J ends were trimmed by 8 bases and 4 bases, with 20 bases remaining between them. This CDR3 has 15 residues. The V gene's germline CDR1 is SGHRS and CDR2 YFSETQ.

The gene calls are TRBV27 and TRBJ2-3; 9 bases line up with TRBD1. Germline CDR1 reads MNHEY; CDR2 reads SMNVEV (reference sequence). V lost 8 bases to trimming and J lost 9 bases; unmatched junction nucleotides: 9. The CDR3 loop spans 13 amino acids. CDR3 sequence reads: CASVGQGSGTQYF. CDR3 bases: TGTGCCAGCGTGGGACAGGGCTCTGGGACGCAGTATTTT.

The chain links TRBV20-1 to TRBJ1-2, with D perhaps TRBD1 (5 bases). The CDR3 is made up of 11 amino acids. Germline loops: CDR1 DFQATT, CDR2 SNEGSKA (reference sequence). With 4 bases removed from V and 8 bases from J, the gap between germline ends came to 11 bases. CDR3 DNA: TGCAGTGCTACCCGACAGCAGGGCTACACCTTC. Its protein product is CSATRQQGYTF.

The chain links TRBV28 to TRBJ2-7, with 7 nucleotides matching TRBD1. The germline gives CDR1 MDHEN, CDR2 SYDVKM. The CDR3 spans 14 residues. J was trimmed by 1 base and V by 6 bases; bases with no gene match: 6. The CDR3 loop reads CASRRTGRSYEQYF. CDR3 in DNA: TGTGCCAGCAGGCGGACAGGTCGGTCCTACGAGCAGTACTTC.

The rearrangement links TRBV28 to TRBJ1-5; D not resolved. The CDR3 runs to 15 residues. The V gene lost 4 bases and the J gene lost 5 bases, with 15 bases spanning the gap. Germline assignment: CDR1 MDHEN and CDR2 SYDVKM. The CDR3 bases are TGTGCCAGCAGTTCGAGCGGGCGTTACCATCAGCCCCAGCATTTT. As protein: CASSSSGRYHQPQHF.

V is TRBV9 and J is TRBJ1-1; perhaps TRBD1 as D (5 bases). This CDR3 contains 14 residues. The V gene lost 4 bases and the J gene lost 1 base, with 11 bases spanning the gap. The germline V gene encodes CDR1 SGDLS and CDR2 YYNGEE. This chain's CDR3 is CASSLRQTNTEAFF. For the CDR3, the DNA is TGTGCCAGCAGCCTGCGACAGACGAACACTGAAGCTTTCTTT.

The CDR3 coding sequence is TGTGCCAGTAGTATAGACGCGGGACAGATGAGAGAGTATGGCTACACCTTC. Translating it yields CASSIDAGQMREYGYTF. The chain couples TRBV19 to TRBJ1-2; TRBD1 agrees at 7 bases. Germline trimming cut 0 bases from V and 5 bases from J; bases unmatched to any gene: 12. CDR1 and CDR2 (germline): LNHDA, SQIVND (reference sequence). The CDR3 totals 17 residues.

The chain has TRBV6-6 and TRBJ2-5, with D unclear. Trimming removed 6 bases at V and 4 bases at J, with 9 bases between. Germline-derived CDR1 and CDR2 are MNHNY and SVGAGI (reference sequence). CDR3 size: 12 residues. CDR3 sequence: CASRLGPETQYF. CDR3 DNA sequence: TGTGCCAGCAGGCTAGGCCCAGAGACCCAGTACTTC.

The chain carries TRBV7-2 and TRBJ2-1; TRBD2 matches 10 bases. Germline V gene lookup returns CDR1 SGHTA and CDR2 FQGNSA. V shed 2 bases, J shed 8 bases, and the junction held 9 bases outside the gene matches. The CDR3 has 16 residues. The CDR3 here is CASSLLASGSLDEQFF. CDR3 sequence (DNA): TGTGCCAGCAGCTTATTAGCTAGCGGGAGTCTCGATGAGCAGTTCTTC.

CDR3 residues: CASSLNRAHGYTF. The CDR3 nucleotides are TGTGCCAGCAGCCTGAACAGGGCCCATGGCTACACCTTC. This chain joins TRBV28 and TRBJ1-2; D possibly corresponds to TRBD1 (6 bases). Germline lookup yields CDR1 MDHEN and CDR2 SYDVKM. The CDR3 totals 13 residues. Trimming removed 6 bases at V and 6 bases at J, with 14 bases between.

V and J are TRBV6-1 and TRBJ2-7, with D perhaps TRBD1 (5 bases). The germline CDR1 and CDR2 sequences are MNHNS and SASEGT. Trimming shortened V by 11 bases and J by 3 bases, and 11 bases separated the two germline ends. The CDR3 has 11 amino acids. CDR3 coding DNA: TGTGCCTCGGACACGATCTACGAGCAGTACTTC. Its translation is CASDTIYEQYF.

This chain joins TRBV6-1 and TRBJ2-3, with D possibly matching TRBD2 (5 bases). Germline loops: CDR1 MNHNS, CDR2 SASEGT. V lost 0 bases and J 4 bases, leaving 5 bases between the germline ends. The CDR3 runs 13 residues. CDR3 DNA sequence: TGTGCCAGCAGTGAAGCGAGGGCAGATACGCAGTATTTT. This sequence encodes CASSEARADTQYF.

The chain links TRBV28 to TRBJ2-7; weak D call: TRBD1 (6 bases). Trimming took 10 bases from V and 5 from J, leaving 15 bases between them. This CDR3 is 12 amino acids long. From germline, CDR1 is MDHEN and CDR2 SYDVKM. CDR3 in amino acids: CATVDYRDEQYF. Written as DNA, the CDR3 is TGTGCCACCGTGGATTACAGGGACGAGCAGTACTTC.

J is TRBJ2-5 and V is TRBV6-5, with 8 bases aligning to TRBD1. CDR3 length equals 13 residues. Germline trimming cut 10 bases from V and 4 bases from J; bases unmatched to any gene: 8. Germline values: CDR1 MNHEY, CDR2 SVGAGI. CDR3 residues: CATGDRPVETQYF. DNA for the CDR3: TGTGCCACCGGGGACAGGCCCGTAGAGACCCAGTACTTC.